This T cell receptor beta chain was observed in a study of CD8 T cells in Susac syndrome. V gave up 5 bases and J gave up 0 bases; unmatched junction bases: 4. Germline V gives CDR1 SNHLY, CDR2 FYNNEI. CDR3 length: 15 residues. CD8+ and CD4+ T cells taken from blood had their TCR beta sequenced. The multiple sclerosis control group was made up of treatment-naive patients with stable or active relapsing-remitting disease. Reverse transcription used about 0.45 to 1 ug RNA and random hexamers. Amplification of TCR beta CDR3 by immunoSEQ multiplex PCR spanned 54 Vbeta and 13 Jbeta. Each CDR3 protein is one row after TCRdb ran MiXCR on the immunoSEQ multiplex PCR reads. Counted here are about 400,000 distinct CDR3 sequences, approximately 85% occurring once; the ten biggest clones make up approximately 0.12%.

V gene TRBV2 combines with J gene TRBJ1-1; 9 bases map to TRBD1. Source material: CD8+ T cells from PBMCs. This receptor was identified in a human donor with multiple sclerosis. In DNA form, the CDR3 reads TGTGCCAGCAGTAGCCGGACAGGGGTGAACACTGAAGCTTTCTTT. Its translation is CASSSRTGVNTEAFF.